These 22 T cell receptor beta chains were sequenced from one sample in a study of CXCR3-negative and CXCR3-positive naive CD8 T cells. Study outcomes and limitations: Compared with CXCR3-negative naive cells, CXCR3-positive naive cells showed more hydrophobic TRB CDR3s.

Antigens for these TCRs are unknown. The method, 5' RACE with UMI labels, was used to prepare the TRB cDNA libraries. TCRdb re-analyzed the 5' RACE reads; it lists each CDR3 protein once, without DNA. This repertoire comprises 100,000 or so distinct CDR3 sequences; its ten largest clones make up approximately 0.38%. Sequencing input: naive CXCR3+ CD8+ T cells from blood. Subset meaning: CD45RO-CCR7+CD27+CD95- naive CD8+ T cells expressing CXCR3 (TNR3+). Receptor source: a human donor in good health. Some clones in this sample may be carry-over from other donors' samples.

The chain has TRBV12-3 or TRBV12-4 and TRBJ2-7; the D call of TRBD1 rests on TCRdb alone, since no DNA is present to check it. This CDR3 region has 12 residues. The CDR3 sequence is CASSLVWGEQYF.

The gene calls are TRBV7-9 and TRBJ2-3. CDR3 length: 12 amino acids. Germline values: CDR1 SEHNR, CDR2 FQNEAQ (reference sequence). This CDR3 is CASSFDRDTQYF.

The chain carries TRBV27 and TRBJ2-4; the D gene TCRdb calls, TRBD1, cannot be checked with no DNA. The germline CDR1 and CDR2 sequences are MNHEY and SMNVEV (reference sequence). The CDR3 sequence is 15 residues long. Here the CDR3 reads CASSFQGEAKNIQYF.

This chain connects TRBV10-3 to TRBJ2-7; TCRdb indicates TRBD2, and absent DNA this call remains unverified. Germline values: CDR1 ENHRY, CDR2 SYGVKD. The CDR3 is 16 amino acids. CDR3 sequence: CAISEPSARVSYEQYF.

CDR3: CASSSGGGTGNTIYF. The chain combines TRBV7-9 with TRBJ1-3; TCRdb designates TRBD1, a call that cannot be tested without DNA. There are 15 residues in the CDR3. From germline, CDR1 is SEHNR and CDR2 FQNEAQ (reference sequence).

V usage is TRBV3-1 and J usage is TRBJ2-3; TCRdb picks TRBD2, but there is no DNA to check that call. The length of the CDR3 is 15 residues. Germline loops: CDR1 LGHDT, CDR2 YNNKEL (reference sequence). CDR3 residues: CASSHTSGGGDTQYF.

The chain combines TRBV2 with TRBJ2-2; the TRBD2 assignment by TCRdb is unverifiable without DNA. CDR3 length equals 15 residues. Germline values: CDR1 SNHLY, CDR2 FYNNEI. The CDR3 spells CASTVAGPNTGELFF.

The V gene is TRBV10-3, the J gene TRBJ2-3; TCRdb calls TRBD2, which cannot be checked without DNA. The CDR3 is 15 residues long. CDR1 ENHRY and CDR2 SYGVKD come from the germline V gene. CDR3 sequence reads: CAIRDERDYTDTQYF.

This chain joins TRBV5-1 and TRBJ1-5; TCRdb designates TRBD1, a call that cannot be tested without DNA. This CDR3 region has 14 residues. CDR1 is SGHRS, CDR2 YFSETQ, per germline. The CDR3 loop reads CASSPGQGIQPQHF.

The V call is TRBV15, the J call TRBJ2-7; TCRdb returns TRBD1, unconfirmable since there is no DNA. This CDR3 is 15 amino acids long. CDR1 is LNHNV and CDR2 is YYDKDF in the germline V gene (reference sequence). The CDR3 loop is CATSRGGVVSYEQYF.

V is TRBV24-1 and J is TRBJ1-2; the D call from TCRdb, TRBD1, cannot be confirmed without DNA. The CDR3 consists of 16 residues. Germline loops: CDR1 KGHDR, CDR2 SFDVKD. Here the CDR3 reads CATSDFSPEGRYGYTF.

V usage is TRBV7-9 and J usage is TRBJ1-1. The CDR3 is made up of 11 amino acids. Germline assignment: CDR1 SEHNR and CDR2 FQNEAQ (reference sequence). The CDR3 is CASSFTTEAFF.

The chain uses TRBV29-1 and TRBJ2-6. Germline V gene data show CDR1 as SQVTM and CDR2 as ANQGSEA. The CDR3 has 13 residues. This CDR3 reads CSVLLSGAKVLTF.

This chain joins TRBV10-2 and TRBJ2-5; absent DNA, TCRdb's TRBD2 call cannot be checked. Germline-derived CDR1 and CDR2 are WSHSY and SAAADI. The CDR3 consists of 14 residues. The CDR3 reads CASSVVHWRETQYF.

The chain recombines TRBV6-6 with TRBJ1-5. The CDR3 covers 15 residues. Germline V gene lookup returns CDR1 MNHNY and CDR2 SVGAGI (reference sequence). CDR3 amino acids: CASSTRGGGNQPQHF.

V is TRBV20-1 and J is TRBJ1-1; lacking DNA, the TRBD1 call made by TCRdb goes unchecked. CDR3 length: 14 amino acids. The germline gives CDR1 DFQATT, CDR2 SNEGSKA (reference sequence). The CDR3 protein is CSARDSGVNTEAFF.

The J gene is TRBJ1-1, the V gene TRBV29-1. This CDR3 is built from 11 residues. Germline V gives CDR1 SQVTM, CDR2 ANQGSEA. Here the CDR3 reads CSVAPGLEAFF.

The chain links TRBV14 to TRBJ2-2; TCRdb calls TRBD2, which cannot be checked without DNA. Germline values: CDR1 SGHDN, CDR2 FVKESK. The CDR3 length is 13 residues. CDR3: CASSQIGSGELFF. Drawing the rest from reference TRBV14 and TRBJ2-2, the complete variable domain is EAGVTQFPSHSVIEKGQTVTLRCDPISGHDNLYWYRRVMGKEIKFLLHFVKESKQDESGMPNNRFLAERTGGTYSTLKVQPAELEDSGVYFCASSQIGSGELFFGEGSRLTVL.

This rearrangement joins TRBV7-9 to TRBJ1-5; without DNA, the TCRdb call of TRBD1 cannot be checked. The CDR3 spans 15 residues. The germline V gene has CDR1 SEHNR and CDR2 FQNEAQ (reference sequence). This CDR3 is CASSWTGNSNQPQHF.

The rearrangement links TRBV28 to TRBJ2-7. The CDR3 totals 13 residues. The germline gives CDR1 MDHEN, CDR2 SYDVKM. The CDR3 is CASSFHRTYEQYF.

This chain connects TRBV29-1 to TRBJ2-5; as DNA is missing, the TRBD2 call by TCRdb cannot be tested. The germline V gene encodes CDR1 SQVTM and CDR2 ANQGSEA. CDR3 size: 16 residues. The CDR3 region is CSVVPGLAVIGETQYF.

The chain couples TRBV6-2 or TRBV6-3 to TRBJ2-1; the D gene TCRdb calls, TRBD2, cannot be checked with no DNA. Per the germline V gene, CDR1 is MNHEY and CDR2 is SVGEGT. The CDR3 sequence is 18 residues long. The chain's CDR3 is CASSYFTSGGGSYNEQFF.